Sequencing of this T cell receptor beta chain was carried out in a study of patients and donors after allogeneic stem cell transplantation. The germline CDR1 and CDR2 sequences are MNHEY and SMNVEV (reference sequence). The CDR3 runs to 16 residues. V was cut by 0 bases and J by 3 bases, with 14 bases left in between. Each CDR3 protein gets one entry after TCRdb re-called the RT-PCR reads with MiXCR. The sample records hundreds of thousands of distinct CDR3 sequences, over 12% being singletons. This clonotype turned up a few times. J is TRBJ2-5 and V is TRBV27; D is unclear. Sequencing was performed on blood, either unsorted or a sorted T cell fraction (not recorded which). This sequence originates from a human donor who was either an allogeneic HSCT recipient or a stem cell or donor lymphocyte infusion donor (not recorded which). It is not recorded whose cells these are; they may come from a transplant donor. The CDR3 DNA follows: TGTGCCAGCAGTTTATCGAGCAGGACCGAGAAAGAGACCCAGTACTTC. Translation: CASSLSSRTEKETQYF.